One T cell receptor beta chain is described in this entry. Its antigen is undetermined. V lost 4 bases and J 0 bases, leaving 19 bases between the germline ends. The CDR3 runs to 18 residues. Germline V CDR1 and CDR2: SGHDN, FVKESK. Single viable CD3+CD4+CD8-CD45RO+ cells were sorted as the memory CD4+ T cells. Positive selection with CD4 microbeads enriched total CD4+ T cells. The data were taken from a study of memory CD4+ T cells and cytomegalovirus serostatus. Background on the study: Donors were healthy Belgian adults, several CMV seropositive and some 24 seronegative. Study conclusions and caveats: About 40% of the 164 known CMV-associated TCRbeta sequences appeared in CD4+ memory.

As processed by the authors: Out-of-frame sequences were removed, leaving around 2,000,000 distinct TCRbeta sequences. The protocol was immunoSEQ multiplex PCR, while the TCRdb copy is restricted to in-frame clones and leaves out a portion. V, J and clone size were drawn from that table, and D and trimming were deduced from the DNA. The sample lists tens of thousands of clones; 75% to 85% were seen once. This sequence joins TRBV14 and TRBJ2-1; D unclear. The sample comprised memory CD4+ T cells from blood. This TCR derives from an adult in good health and CMV-seronegative. This CDR3 reads CASSPVFGLRSSYNEQFF. The CDR3 region has the DNA TGTGCCAGCAGCCCCGTATTCGGCCTACGGAGCTCCTACAATGAGCAGTTCTTC. The full variable domain, rest sourced from reference TRBV14 and TRBJ2-1, is EAGVTQFPSHSVIEKGQTVTLRCDPISGHDNLYWYRRVMGKEIKFLLHFVKESKQDESGMPNNRFLAERTGGTYSTLKVQPAELEDSGVYFCASSPVFGLRSSYNEQFFGPGTRLTVL.